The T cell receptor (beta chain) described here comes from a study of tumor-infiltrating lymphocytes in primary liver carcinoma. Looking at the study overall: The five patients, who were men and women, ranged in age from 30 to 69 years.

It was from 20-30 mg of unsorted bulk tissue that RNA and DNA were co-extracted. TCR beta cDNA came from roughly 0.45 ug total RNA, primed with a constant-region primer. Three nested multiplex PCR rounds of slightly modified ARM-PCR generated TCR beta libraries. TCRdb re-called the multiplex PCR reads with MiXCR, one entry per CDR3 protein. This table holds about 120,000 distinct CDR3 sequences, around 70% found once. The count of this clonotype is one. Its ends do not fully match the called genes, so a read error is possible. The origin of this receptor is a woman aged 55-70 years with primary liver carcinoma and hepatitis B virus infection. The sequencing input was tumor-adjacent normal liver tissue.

The CDR3 sequence: CTSSQGRDCYTF. In DNA, the CDR3 is TGTACCAGCAGCCAAGGCAGGGATTGCTACACCTTC. The rearrangement uses TRBV4-2 and TRBJ1-2; D possibly corresponds to TRBD1 (5 bases). CDR1 and CDR2 (germline): LGHNA, YNFKEQ. The CDR3 runs 12 residues.